Below are 13 T cell receptor beta chains sequenced from a single sample in a study of shared clonotypes between healthy human individuals. Repertoires were generated with immunoSEQ multiplex PCR, while TCRdb's copy carries only in-frame clones and drops some. The table includes around 550,000 clones, approximately 95% detected once. The naive CD8 population came from CD45RO-negative cells selected for CCR7, without terminally differentiated effector memory CD45RA+ cells. The material sequenced was naive CD8+ T cells sorted from blood. All receptors derive from a woman aged 25 to 45 in good health.

This chain connects TRBV7-9 to TRBJ2-1; 11 nucleotides match TRBD1. Germline trimming cut 2 bases from V and 2 bases from J; bases unmatched to any gene: 2. The germline CDR1 and CDR2 sequences are SEHNR and FQNEAQ (reference sequence). The CDR3 totals 16 residues. CDR3 coding DNA: TGTGCCAGCAGCTTAAAGGGACAGGGGGCCTACAATGAGCAGTTCTTC. It codes for CASSLKGQGAYNEQFF.

This clone showed up just once. The CDR3 sequence is CASSITQTYEQYF. For the CDR3, the DNA is TGTGCCAGTAGTATTACGCAGACCTACGAGCAGTACTTC. This chain joins TRBV19 and TRBJ2-7, with no clear D. Germline CDR1 is LNHDA and CDR2 is SQIVND (reference sequence). The CDR3 totals 13 residues. Trimming stripped 3 bases from V and 2 bases from J, with 8 bases between.

This sequence joins TRBV21-1 and TRBJ2-5; the table names TRBD1, a call not compared with the DNA. The assigned J gene may be wrong: the sequence end matches TRBJ2-7 better. TRBV21-1 is noted as a pseudogene. This CDR3 spans 14 amino acids. This CDR3 reads CASSKFGTEDEQYF. The CDR3 coding sequence is TGTGCCAGCAGCAAATTTGGGACAGAAGACGAGCAGTACTTC.

The genes are TRBV19 and TRBJ2-7, with TRBD2 identical over 9 bases. The CDR3 extends over 14 amino acids. V lost 5 bases and J lost 2; bases outside the gene matches: 4. The germline V gene encodes CDR1 LNHDA and CDR2 SQIVND (reference sequence). CDR3 loop: CASSWREGTYEQYF. CDR3 bases: TGTGCCAGTAGTTGGCGGGAGGGTACCTACGAGCAGTACTTC.

The DNA for the CDR3 is TGTGCCAGCGGGGGTTTGTCCGGGGAGCTGTTTTTT. Its protein is CASGGLSGELFF. The chain uses TRBV9 and TRBJ2-2; either TRBD1 or TRBD2 may supply D (5 bases each). Germline-derived CDR1 and CDR2 are SGDLS and YYNGEE. The CDR3 contains 12 residues. V was cut by 7 bases and J by 6 bases, with 10 bases left in between.

The chain combines TRBV27 with TRBJ2-2, with TRBD2 matching 12 bases. Germline CDR1 and CDR2: MNHEY and SMNVEV (reference sequence). This CDR3 is 16 amino acids long. The V segment lost 3 bases and the J segment 6 bases; nucleotides outside the gene matches: 5. The CDR3 reads CASSFFGLAGPGELFF. The DNA for the CDR3 is TGTGCCAGCAGTTTTTTCGGACTAGCGGGACCCGGGGAGCTGTTTTTT.

The genes are TRBV6-1 and TRBJ1-4, with TRBD1 matching 8 bases. Germline CDR1 and CDR2: MNHNS and SASEGT. This CDR3 has 14 amino acids. The junction had 4 bases not matched to a gene; V was cut back by 4 bases and J by 6 bases. The CDR3 loop is CASSGQGIDEKLFF. CDR3 in DNA: TGTGCCAGCAGTGGACAGGGGATAGATGAAAAACTGTTTTTT.

This clone was seen a few times. This chain uses TRBV21-1 with TRBJ2-7; no check of the table's D call, TRBD2, against the DNA was made. TRBV21-1 is a documented pseudogene. The CDR3 is 19 amino acids. CDR3 bases: TGTGCCAGCAGCAAACCACCGGGACTAGCGGGAGGGCCTTCCTACGAGCAGTACTTC. This translates into CASSKPPGLAGGPSYEQYF.

This chain uses TRBV2 with TRBJ2-3; 8 bases are shared with TRBD1. The V segment lost 9 bases and the J segment 2 bases; nucleotides outside the gene matches: 4. Per the germline V gene, CDR1 is SNHLY and CDR2 is FYNNEI. This CDR3 has 13 residues. CDR3 amino acids: CASRDRITDTQYF. The CDR3 nucleotides read TGTGCCAGTAGGGACAGGATCACAGATACGCAGTATTTT. Full variable domain (missing parts from reference TRBV2 and TRBJ2-3): EPEVTQTPSHQVTQMGQEVILRCVPISNHLYFYWYRQILGQKVEFLVSFYNNEISEKSEIFDDQFSVERPDGSNFTLKIRSTKLEDSAMYFCASRDRITDTQYFGPGTRLTVL.

The chain links TRBV27 to TRBJ2-3; D might be TRBD2 (6 bases). CDR3 size: 16 residues. Trimming pared 4 bases from V and 0 bases from J, leaving 14 bases between. Germline-derived CDR1 and CDR2 are MNHEY and SMNVEV (reference sequence). Here the CDR3 reads CASSYQAGLSTDTQYF. The CDR3, as DNA: TGTGCCAGCAGTTACCAAGCGGGTCTTAGCACAGATACGCAGTATTTT.

This clone has a single count. This chain joins TRBV2 and TRBJ2-2, with D tentatively TRBD1 (6 bases). This CDR3 has 16 amino acids. The V gene lost 7 bases and the J gene lost 1 base, with 16 bases spanning the gap. The germline gives CDR1 SNHLY, CDR2 FYNNEI. The CDR3, as DNA: TGTGCCAGCATGGCAGGGGATTACCAGAACACCGGGGAGCTGTTTTTT. It specifies CASMAGDYQNTGELFF.

This rearrangement joins TRBV5-6 to TRBJ2-7; TRBD1 is a possible D gene (6 bases). The CDR3 contains 14 residues. Germline V gene lookup returns CDR1 SGHDT and CDR2 YYEEEE. V lost 5 bases and J 1 base, leaving 13 bases between the germline ends. The CDR3 loop reads CASSPSTGSYEQYF. CDR3 in DNA: TGTGCCAGCAGTCCTTCGACAGGATCCTACGAGCAGTACTTC.

V gene TRBV9 combines with J gene TRBJ2-1, with 10 bases identical to TRBD2. V shed 3 bases, J shed 5 bases, and the junction held 2 bases outside the gene matches. The CDR3 is 14 residues long. Germline CDR1 SGDLS, CDR2 YYNGEE. The CDR3 loop is CASSGTSGHNEQFF. The CDR3 DNA sequence: TGTGCCAGCAGCGGGACTAGCGGTCACAATGAGCAGTTCTTC.